A selection of T cell receptor beta chains follows, all from one sample in a study of regulatory T cells in long-lasting Graves disease. Using its own MiXCR run on the multiplex PCR reads, TCRdb lists one record per CDR3 protein. This sample has some 230,000 distinct CDR3 sequences; 15% to 20% occur once, and the top ten carry 22%. Specimen: peripheral blood mononuclear cells (PBMCs), collected at new diagnosis, from a patient treated with antithyroid drugs. The receptors shown here come from a female donor with Graves disease. The conserved cysteine and the conserved F or W are not part of the CDR3 here. Each record gives: V gene, J gene, CDR3 protein.

>TRBV12-5|TRBJ2-7
ASGLVRPGGFEQY
>TRBV28|TRBJ2-3
ASSFHLTSGDTDTQY
>TRBV20-1|TRBJ2-4
SARGLAAKNIQY
>TRBV2|TRBJ1-5
ASSDGGDGNQPQH
>TRBV5-5|TRBJ2-7
ASSSPGQRGYEQY
>TRBV20-1|TRBJ2-2
SARDAISGTTGELF
>TRBV12-5|TRBJ1-2
ASGFSGTYGYT
>TRBV6-5|TRBJ2-6
ASSYGGQISGANVLT
>TRBV5-1|TRBJ2-1
ASSWGASGSSYNEQF
>TRBV9|TRBJ2-7
ASSAGLAGGLYEQY
>TRBV27|TRBJ2-1
ATSHRGSSYNEQF
>TRBV3-1|TRBJ1-5
ASSSPGQPQH
>TRBV20-1|TRBJ1-6
SAPTDRDNSPLH
>TRBV29-1|TRBJ1-4
SVERHATNEKLF
>TRBV6-1|TRBJ1-6
ASSEGTVYNSPLH
>TRBV20-1|TRBJ2-3
SASWAFDTFSTDTQY
>TRBV6-5|TRBJ2-5
ASSYRDSKETQY
>TRBV18|TRBJ2-4
ASSPATGPSGIQY
>TRBV6-2/TRBV6-3|TRBJ2-1
ASSLERDPRYNEQF
>TRBV27|TRBJ1-2
ASRRTGDYGYT
>TRBV7-2|TRBJ2-7
ASSLADGAGEQY
>TRBV3-1|TRBJ2-1
ASSQAPGGGYNEQF
>TRBV5-6|TRBJ2-5
ASSLGPPTETQY
>TRBV29-1|TRBJ2-1
SVGLAGGVGGEQF
>TRBV3-1|TRBJ2-5
ASSLTGTEETQY
>TRBV27|TRBJ2-7
ASSPGQGVDEQY
>TRBV11-2|TRBJ2-1
ASSLSTYNEQF